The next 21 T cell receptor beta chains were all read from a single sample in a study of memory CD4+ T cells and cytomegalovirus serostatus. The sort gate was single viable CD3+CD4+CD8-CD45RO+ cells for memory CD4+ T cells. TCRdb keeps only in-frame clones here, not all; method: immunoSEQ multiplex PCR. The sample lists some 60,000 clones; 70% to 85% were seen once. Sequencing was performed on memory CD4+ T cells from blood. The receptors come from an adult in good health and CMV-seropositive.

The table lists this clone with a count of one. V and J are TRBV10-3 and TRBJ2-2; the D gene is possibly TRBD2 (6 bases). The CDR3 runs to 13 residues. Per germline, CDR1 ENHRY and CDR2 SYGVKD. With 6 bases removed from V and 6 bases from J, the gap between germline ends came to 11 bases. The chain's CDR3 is CAIRSGGAGELFF. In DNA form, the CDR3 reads TGTGCCATCAGAAGTGGAGGGGCCGGGGAGCTGTTTTTT.

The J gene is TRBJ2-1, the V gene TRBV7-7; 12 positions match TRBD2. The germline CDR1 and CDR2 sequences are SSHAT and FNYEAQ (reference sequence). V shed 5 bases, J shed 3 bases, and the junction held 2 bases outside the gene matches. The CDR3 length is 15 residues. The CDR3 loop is CASSPTSGSYNEQFF. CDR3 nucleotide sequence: TGTGCCAGCAGCCCGACTAGCGGGAGCTACAATGAGCAGTTCTTC.

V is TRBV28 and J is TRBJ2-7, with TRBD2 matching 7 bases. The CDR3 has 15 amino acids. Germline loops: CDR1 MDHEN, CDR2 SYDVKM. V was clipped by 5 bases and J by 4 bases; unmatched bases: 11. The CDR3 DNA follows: TGTGCCAGCAGTCCCAGTGGCGGGAGCGGGTACGAGCAGTACTTC. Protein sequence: CASSPSGGSGYEQYF.

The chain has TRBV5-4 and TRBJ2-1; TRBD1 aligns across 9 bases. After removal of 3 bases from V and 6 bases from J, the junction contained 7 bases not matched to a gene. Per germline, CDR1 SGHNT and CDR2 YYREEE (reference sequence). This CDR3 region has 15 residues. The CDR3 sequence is CASSSGQGFINEQFF. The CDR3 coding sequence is TGTGCCAGCAGCTCAGGACAGGGGTTTATCAATGAGCAGTTCTTC.

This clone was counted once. For the CDR3, the DNA is TGTGCCAGCAGCAGGACAGGGGGACCCTACGAGCAGTACTTC. Amino acids: CASSRTGGPYEQYF. The chain uses TRBV6-6 and TRBJ2-7, with 10 bases matching TRBD1. Trimming at V came to 6 bases and at J to 2 bases, leaving 4 bases not matched to a gene. CDR1 is MNHNY and CDR2 is SVGAGI in the germline V gene (reference sequence). CDR3 length: 14 amino acids.

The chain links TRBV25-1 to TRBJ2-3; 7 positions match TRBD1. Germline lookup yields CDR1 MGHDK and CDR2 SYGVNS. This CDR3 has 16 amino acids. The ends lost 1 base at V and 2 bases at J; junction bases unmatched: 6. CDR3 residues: CASSELTGALTDTQYF. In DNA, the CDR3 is TGTGCCAGCAGTGAATTAACAGGGGCCCTCACAGATACGCAGTATTTT.

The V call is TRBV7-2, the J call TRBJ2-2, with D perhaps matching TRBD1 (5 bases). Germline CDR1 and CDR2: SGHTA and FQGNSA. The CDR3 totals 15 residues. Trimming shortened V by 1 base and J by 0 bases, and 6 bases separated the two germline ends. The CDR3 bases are TGTGCCAGCAGCTTAGACAGGACGAACACCGGGGAGCTGTTTTTT. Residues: CASSLDRTNTGELFF.

The CDR3 sequence is CASSFRTSTSGSSYNEQFF. CDR3 in DNA: TGTGCCAGCAGCTTTCGAACCTCCACTAGCGGGAGCTCCTACAATGAGCAGTTCTTC. This chain uses TRBV5-4 with TRBJ2-1, with 11 bases matching TRBD2. CDR1 and CDR2 (germline): SGHNT, YYREEE (reference sequence). J lost 0 bases, V lost 2 bases, and 10 bases had no gene match. The length of the CDR3 is 19 residues.

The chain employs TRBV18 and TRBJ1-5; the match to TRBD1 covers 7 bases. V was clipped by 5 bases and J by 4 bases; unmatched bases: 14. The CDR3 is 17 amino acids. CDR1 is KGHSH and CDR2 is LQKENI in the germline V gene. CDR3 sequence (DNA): TGTGCCAGCTCAGACGTTCCGGCGGGACAGCAGAATCAGCCCCAGCATTTT. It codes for CASSDVPAGQQNQPQHF.

The CDR3 here is CASSYGYEQYF. CDR3 DNA: TGTGCCAGCAGTTACGGCTACGAGCAGTACTTC. The J gene is TRBJ2-7, the V gene TRBV27; D remains ambiguous. The germline CDR1 and CDR2 sequences are MNHEY and SMNVEV (reference sequence). The length of the CDR3 is 11 residues. The V end lost 4 bases, the J end lost 3 bases, and 4 bases lay between the germline ends.

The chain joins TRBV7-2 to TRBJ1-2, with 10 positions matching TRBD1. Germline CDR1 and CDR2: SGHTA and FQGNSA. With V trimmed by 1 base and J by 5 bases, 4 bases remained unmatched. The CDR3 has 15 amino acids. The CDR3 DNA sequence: TGTGCCAGCAGCTTAGGGACAGGGGGTCAGTATGGCTACACCTTC. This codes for CASSLGTGGQYGYTF.

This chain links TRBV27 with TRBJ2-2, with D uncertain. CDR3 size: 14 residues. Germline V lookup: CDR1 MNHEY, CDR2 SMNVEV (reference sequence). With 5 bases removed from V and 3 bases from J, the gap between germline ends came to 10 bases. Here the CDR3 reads CASSPIGDTGELFF. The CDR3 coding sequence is TGTGCCAGCAGTCCAATCGGTGACACCGGGGAGCTGTTTTTT.

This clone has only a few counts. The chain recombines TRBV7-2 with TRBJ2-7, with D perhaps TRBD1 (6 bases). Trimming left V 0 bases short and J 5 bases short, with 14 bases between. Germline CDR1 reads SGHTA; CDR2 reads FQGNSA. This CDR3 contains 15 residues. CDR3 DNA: TGTGCCAGCAGCTTAGCTCCCTCAGGGGCCCACGAGCAGTACTTC. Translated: CASSLAPSGAHEQYF.

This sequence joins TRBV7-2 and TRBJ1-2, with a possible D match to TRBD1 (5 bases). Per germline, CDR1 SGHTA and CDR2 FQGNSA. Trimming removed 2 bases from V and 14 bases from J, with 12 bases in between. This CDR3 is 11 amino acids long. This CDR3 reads CASSLMSGQTF. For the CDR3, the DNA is TGTGCCAGCAGCTTAATGTCGGGGCAAACCTTC.

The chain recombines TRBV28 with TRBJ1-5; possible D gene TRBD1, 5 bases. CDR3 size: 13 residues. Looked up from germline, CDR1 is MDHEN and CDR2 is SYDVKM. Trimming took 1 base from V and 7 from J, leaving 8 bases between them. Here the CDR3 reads CASSLLGVQPQHF. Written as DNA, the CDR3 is TGTGCCAGCAGTTTATTGGGGGTACAGCCCCAGCATTTT.

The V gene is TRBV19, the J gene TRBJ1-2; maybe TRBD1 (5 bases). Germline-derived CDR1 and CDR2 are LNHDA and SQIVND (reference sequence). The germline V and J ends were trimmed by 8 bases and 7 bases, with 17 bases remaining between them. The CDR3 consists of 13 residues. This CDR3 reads CASCVTGTFGYTF. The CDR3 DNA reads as TGTGCCAGTTGCGTAACAGGTACTTTTGGCTACACCTTC.

The DNA for the CDR3 is TGTGCCAGCAGCCTCAGGGAAACTGAAGCTTTCTTT. Protein product: CASSLRETEAFF. This rearrangement joins TRBV5-6 to TRBJ1-1; weak D call: TRBD1 (5 bases). This CDR3 region has 12 residues. Germline lookup yields CDR1 SGHDT and CDR2 YYEEEE. Trimming cost V 4 bases and J 5 bases, with 9 bases left between them.

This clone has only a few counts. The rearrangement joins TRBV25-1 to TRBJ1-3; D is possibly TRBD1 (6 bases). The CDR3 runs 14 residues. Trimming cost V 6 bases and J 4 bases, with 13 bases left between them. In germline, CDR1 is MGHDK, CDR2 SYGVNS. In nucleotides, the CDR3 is TGTGCCAGCAGCGATACAGGGTACGGAAACACCATATATTTT. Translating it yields CASSDTGYGNTIYF.

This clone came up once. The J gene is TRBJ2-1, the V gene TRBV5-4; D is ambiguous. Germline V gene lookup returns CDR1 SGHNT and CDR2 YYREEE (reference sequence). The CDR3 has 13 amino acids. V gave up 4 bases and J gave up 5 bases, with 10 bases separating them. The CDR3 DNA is TGTGCCAGCAGCCCCGCTGGGCACAATGAGCAGTTCTTC. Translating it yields CASSPAGHNEQFF.

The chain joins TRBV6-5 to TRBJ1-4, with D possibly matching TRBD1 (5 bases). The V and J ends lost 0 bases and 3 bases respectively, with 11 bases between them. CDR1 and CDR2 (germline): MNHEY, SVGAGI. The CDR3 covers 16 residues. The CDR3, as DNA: TGTGCCAGCAGTTACTCCAGGGTTGGGGCTAATGAAAAACTGTTTTTT. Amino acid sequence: CASSYSRVGANEKLFF.

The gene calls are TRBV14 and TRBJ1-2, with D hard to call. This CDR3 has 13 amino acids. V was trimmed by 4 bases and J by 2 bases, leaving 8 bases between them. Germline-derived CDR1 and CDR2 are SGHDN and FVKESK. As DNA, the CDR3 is TGTGCCAGCAGCCTACAGAAAAACTATGGCTACACCTTC. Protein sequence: CASSLQKNYGYTF.